This TCR beta chain is drawn from a study of T cells in Graves' hyperthyroidism and ophthalmopathy (dated by TCRdb to between 2018 and 2020). For context, the study as a whole: Peripheral blood was collected at initial diagnosis, before any treatment. To identify distinguishing TCR V-J signatures, a discovery cohort of 90 to 100 patients was used, comprising 40 to 45 with Graves' ophthalmopathy and 57 with stable Graves' hyperthyroidism. Whether ophthalmopathy could be predicted prospectively was tested in an independent validation cohort made up of approximately 19 hyperthyroidism patients plus 17 patients who later progressed to ophthalmopathy. The approximately 97 discovery patients were randomly divided into training and test sets at a 7:3 ratio. In about 6 Graves' hyperthyroidism patients, the study also compared T-cell repertoires from thyroid tissue with T-cell repertoires from blood. After blood sampling, hyperthyroidism patients were treated with methimazole at a starting dose of 30 mg daily, and ophthalmopathy patients were treated with high-dose intravenous methylprednisolone. The paper reports TCR Vbeta CDR3 sequencing of some 140 peripheral blood samples: 43 ophthalmopathy, under 80 hyperthyroidism and about 17 progressor patients.

Paper-wide results and their limitations: In validation, the model predicted progression to ophthalmopathy with over 60% sensitivity and around 72% specificity, a median of about 6 months before onset. A 13 V-J signature model separated ophthalmopathy from stable hyperthyroidism, with approximately 87% sensitivity and roughly 81% specificity in cross-validation and 80%/75% in testing. Most expanded thyroid clonotypes (frequency above 0.001) were also detected in blood, a finding suggesting that blood repertoires may reflect thyroid immune responses. No statistical method was used to fix the sample size in advance, and group allocation was not hidden from the investigators.

TCR beta CDR3 regions were amplified from RNA transcripts. For the first round of RT-PCR on the TCR CDR3, the HTBI primer set was used together with the Qiagen OneStep RT-PCR kit. The libraries were constructed in a second round of multiplex PCR and then size-selected and purified. Sequencing of the libraries was done on an Illumina HiSeq2000 using paired-end 100 bp reads. The original pipeline was this. Raw data were processed with SOAPnuke, discarding reads with adapters, uncalled bases, mean Phred below 15, or no exact constant-primer or identifier match. High-quality paired reads were merged with COPE v1.2.5, and unique nucleotide sequences were defined as clonotypes. MiTCR v1.1 was used to align clonotypes to the IMGT TRBV, TRBD and TRBJ reference segments. The analysis included only V-J combinations with a frequency above 0.0001, which together covered 99.2% of the repertoires. A TCS score was defined as the ratio between F50 (clonal expansion) and ExV (chaos), using BLOSUM62-based TCRdist between CDR3 peptides within each V-J. Welch's t-statistics and random forest reduced roughly 530 V-J features to 13, which were used in a naive Bayes classifier (R e1071). TCRdb reanalyzed the raw reads on its own, using fastp at Q25 for trimming and MiXCR for clone calling, and kept in-frame beta chains. Entries that share a CDR3 protein sequence are merged under the most common genes and DNA. The V and J calls here are based on TCRdb, not the publication. This sample holds around 420,000 distinct CDR3 sequences; roughly 13% were observed only once. The ten largest make up about 5% of the sample.

Graves' hyperthyroidism was defined as stable when no progression to ophthalmopathy occurred over 18 months of follow-up. The hyperthyroidism patients were between 18 and 65 years old and newly diagnosed, with a disease duration of less than 2 months. The study excluded patients with uncontrolled infections, other autoimmune diseases, pregnancy or lactation. Diagnoses relied on clinical symptoms, serum thyroxine and TRAb, thyroid ultrasound and orbital computed tomography. PBMCs were separated from approximately 9.9 ml of fresh peripheral blood using Ficoll-Paque density gradient centrifugation. Total RNA was extracted with Trizol reagent, and quality was checked on an Agilent 2100 Bioanalyzer. In the case of this clonotype: Its antigen specificity is not known. The sample holds no much larger clone one base away, and base qualities are not on file.

V is clipped by 2 bases and J by 2 bases, and the sequence between their germline boundaries is 10 bases long. The CDR1 and CDR2 encoded by the germline V gene (reference sequence) are DFQATT and SNEGSKA. Its CDR3 holds 14 amino acids, cysteine through phenylalanine. Kept here is only the CDR3 DNA, which spans 42 bases and is read in frame from base 1. This receptor chain uses TRBV20-1 and TRBJ1-5; the D gene is not confidently resolved. The sequenced sample was blood. The sequence was obtained from a woman aged 18-29 years with Graves' hyperthyroidism. CDR3 region: CSARRPNGNQPQHF. The DNA is TGCAGTGCTAGACGGCCGAATGGCAATCAGCCCCAGCATTTT.